This TCR beta chain appears in the sequencing data of a study of blood T cells in healthy people across ages. For the second PCR, which ran for 7 to 11 cycles, a sample-barcoded 5' primer and a J-beta primer mix were used. TCRdb itself ran the 5' RACE reads through MiXCR, one entry per CDR3 protein. The sample yields under 1,000,000 distinct CDR3 sequences, about 36% seen once. Points from the study as a whole: Getting older went along with TCR beta diversity per million T cells dropping roughly linearly.

The CDR3 runs to 15 residues. Trimming stripped 7 bases from V and 4 bases from J, with 14 bases between. Germline values: CDR1 MGHDK, CDR2 SYGVNS. On this clonotype itself: Its antigen is not identified.

This sequence joins TRBV25-1 and TRBJ1-6, with a weak D call TRBD1 (5 bases). The source is a young man in good health. The sequenced sample was blood. CDR3 DNA: TGTGCCAGCACCGGGGGGAACGTGTATAATTCACCCCTCCACTTT. Residues: CASTGGNVYNSPLHF.